These 7 T cell receptor beta chains were sequenced from one sample in a study of Graves' ophthalmopathy and Graves' hyperthyroidism. Transcripts of RNA were the source for amplifying TCR beta CDR3 regions. Second-round multiplex PCR followed a first-round RT-PCR using HTBI primers. In TCRdb, the multiplex PCR reads were re-called with MiXCR into one record per CDR3 protein. The profile shows about 500,000 distinct CDR3 sequences, approximately 37% of them singletons. Sequencing was carried out using peripheral blood or thyroid tissue (not recorded which). The source is an adult man with Graves' hyperthyroidism.

This clonotype was seen repeatedly, ten times or more. The rearrangement links TRBV20-1 to TRBJ1-1, with TRBD1 matching over 10 bases. The junction had 6 bases not matched to a gene; V was cut back by 7 bases and J by 1 base. The CDR3 contains 14 residues. In germline, CDR1 is DFQATT, CDR2 SNEGSKA (reference sequence). CDR3 sequence (DNA): TGCAGTGTCTTCGGACAGGGGGAGAACACTGAAGCTTTCTTT. Amino acids: CSVFGQGENTEAFF.

The sample holds many counts of this clonotype. The chain has TRBV19 and TRBJ1-1, with D hard to call. Germline values: CDR1 LNHDA, CDR2 SQIVND (reference sequence). Deletions cut 9 bases from V and 4 bases from J, with 21 bases between. This CDR3 comprises 15 residues. The CDR3 region is CASREEGFGLTEAFF. Written as DNA, the CDR3 is TGTGCCAGCCGAGAGGAGGGATTCGGGCTCACTGAAGCTTTCTTT. Supplemented by reference TRBV19 and TRBJ1-1, the full variable domain reads DGGITQSPKYLFRKEGQNVTLSCEQNLNHDAMYWYRQDPGQGLRLIYYSQIVNDFQKGDIAEGYSVSREKKESFPLTVTSAQKNPTAFYLCASREEGFGLTEAFFGQGTRLTVV.

The V gene is TRBV7-2, the J gene TRBJ2-7; D may be TRBD1 (5 bases). The CDR3 sequence is 14 residues long. Germline V CDR1 and CDR2: SGHTA, FQGNSA. V was cut by 2 bases and J by 6 bases, with 14 bases left in between. CDR3 residues: CASSLRKQALEQYF. Here the CDR3 DNA reads TGTGCCAGCAGCTTAAGGAAACAGGCTCTCGAGCAGTACTTC. The full variable domain, rest sourced from reference TRBV7-2 and TRBJ2-7, is GAGVSQSPSNKVTEKGKDVELRCDPISGHTALYWYRQSLGQGLEFLIYFQGNSAPDKSGLPSDRFSAERTGGSVSTLTIQRTQQEDSAVYLCASSLRKQALEQYFGPGTRLTVT.

In its sample, this clonotype was seen a few times. The gene calls are TRBV10-1 and TRBJ2-2; perhaps D is TRBD1 or TRBD2 (5 bases each). The germline V gene has CDR1 WNHNN and CDR2 SYGVQD (reference sequence). This CDR3 has 17 residues. The V gene lost 4 bases and the J gene lost 7 bases, with 22 bases spanning the gap. CDR3 sequence (DNA): TGCGCCAGCAGTGGGCATACCGGGACCACAAAGGACGGGGAGCTGTTTTTT. Its translation is CASSGHTGTTKDGELFF.

Many counts were recorded for this clonotype. Germline is not matched at one junction end, which may reflect a read error. CDR3 DNA: TGCGCCAGCAGGTACGGAGAGACCCAATACTTC. It is translated as CASRYGETQYF. The V call is TRBV5-1, the J call TRBJ2-5; D not certain. Germline-derived CDR1 and CDR2 are SGHRS and YFSETQ. The CDR3 sequence is 11 residues long.

At least ten counts were recorded for this clonotype. The CDR3 loop is CAIRGGYEQYF. The CDR3 DNA follows: TGTGCCATCAGGGGGGGCTACGAGCAGTACTTC. The rearrangement uses TRBV10-3 and TRBJ2-7; the D gene is possibly TRBD2 (6 bases). CDR3 length: 11 residues. Deletions cut 6 bases from V and 3 bases from J, with 6 bases between. The germline CDR1 and CDR2 sequences are ENHRY and SYGVKD.

Comments on this clonotype: A much larger clone lies a single base off, so this may be a read error. This chain uses TRBV7-9 with TRBJ2-5; possibly TRBD1 for D (6 bases). V was shortened by 4 bases and J by 5 bases, with 17 bases between the two germline ends. The germline V gene has CDR1 SEHNR and CDR2 FQNEAQ (reference sequence). The CDR3 sequence is 15 residues long. This CDR3 reads CASSSTDRSQETQYF. CDR3 DNA sequence: TGTGCCAGCAGCTCGACCGACAGGAGTCAGGAGACCCAGTACTTC.